These 14 T cell receptor beta chains were sequenced from one sample in a study of blood T cell repertoires in COVID-19. The assay was immunoSEQ multiplex PCR, and TCRdb's table has in-frame clones only and misses some. The profile covers 60,000 to 75,000 clones, with 87% appearing a single time and around a fifth taken by the ten largest. Material for sequencing was peripheral blood. These receptors were obtained from a woman at least 80 years old with acute or convalescent COVID-19.

This rearrangement joins TRBV29-1 to TRBJ2-7; TRBD2 is a possible D gene (5 bases). This CDR3 is built from 11 residues. The V end was cut by 6 bases, the J end by 7 bases, with 13 bases between. Germline CDR1 reads SQVTM; CDR2 reads ANQGSEA. The CDR3 DNA reads TGCAGCGTCTCCGGCGGGCATGAGCAGTACTTC. Translated: CSVSGGHEQYF.

This sequence joins TRBV10-3 and TRBJ2-3; 13 bases are shared with TRBD2. J gave up 6 bases and V 10 bases, and 10 bases lay outside the gene matches. This CDR3 has 15 residues. Germline loops: CDR1 ENHRY, CDR2 SYGVKD. This chain's CDR3 is CATTVGLAGSDTQYF. CDR3 coding DNA: TGTGCCACCACTGTGGGACTAGCGGGGTCGGATACGCAGTATTTT.

This sequence joins TRBV4-3 and TRBJ2-1; D possibly corresponds to TRBD2 (6 bases). Germline V gives CDR1 LGHNA, CDR2 YSLEER. This CDR3 region has 15 residues. The ends were cut back, 1 base at V and 8 bases at J, with 15 bases in the middle. The CDR3 nucleotides read TGCGCCAGCAGCCAAGCCCTAGCCGGGAGCGATGAGCAGTTCTTC. Its translation: CASSQALAGSDEQFF.

V usage is TRBV6-5 and J usage is TRBJ1-1, with D tentatively TRBD1 (6 bases). Germline CDR1 MNHEY, CDR2 SVGAGI. V was shortened by 10 bases and J by 1 base, with 19 bases between the two germline ends. The CDR3 spans 15 residues. The CDR3 is CAIPIPDRRNTEAFF. CDR3 sequence (DNA): TGTGCCATCCCCATCCCTGACAGGCGGAACACTGAAGCTTTCTTT.

In this sample, this clone turned up a few times. This chain's CDR3 is CAISEGQGEQYF. The CDR3, as DNA: TGTGCCATCAGTGAGGGACAGGGCGAGCAGTACTTC. This chain uses TRBV10-3 with TRBJ2-7, with TRBD1 matching 8 bases. The CDR3 runs to 12 residues. V was pared by 2 bases and J by 6 bases, with 0 bases of the junction left unmatched. The germline V gene encodes CDR1 ENHRY and CDR2 SYGVKD.

The chain is built from TRBV7-8 and TRBJ1-6, with 8 positions matching TRBD1. CDR3 size: 15 residues. V trimming: 1 base; J trimming: 7 bases; junction bases outside the gene matches: 3. Per germline, CDR1 SGHVS and CDR2 FQNEAQ. The CDR3, as DNA: TGTGCCAGCAGCTTAGGACAGGGGCCCAATTCACCCCTCCACTTT. This codes for CASSLGQGPNSPLHF.

The rearrangement links TRBV6-2 or TRBV6-3 to TRBJ1-2, with 8 bases fitting TRBD1. V was pared by 5 bases and J by 8 bases, with 10 bases of the junction left unmatched. The CDR3 consists of 14 residues. Germline lookup yields CDR1 MNHEY and CDR2 SVGEGT. The CDR3 reads CASSQQTGALGYTF. The CDR3 region has the DNA TGTGCCAGCAGTCAGCAGACAGGGGCTCTCGGCTACACCTTC.

V gene TRBV9 combines with J gene TRBJ1-2; 10 bases fit TRBD1. Germline values: CDR1 SGDLS, CDR2 YYNGEE. This CDR3 region has 14 residues. V shed 0 bases and J 7 bases; nucleotides not matched to a gene: 3. This CDR3 is CASSVGQGASGYTF. The CDR3 nucleotides are TGTGCCAGCAGCGTAGGACAGGGGGCGAGTGGCTACACCTTC.

This sequence joins TRBV2 and TRBJ1-1, with D tentatively TRBD1 (5 bases). This CDR3 region has 16 residues. V lost 7 bases and J 1 base, leaving 19 bases between the germline ends. CDR1 is SNHLY, CDR2 FYNNEI, per germline. CDR3 sequence: CASIGLTGFSNTEAFF. In DNA form, the CDR3 reads TGTGCCAGCATTGGATTAACAGGATTCTCGAACACTGAAGCTTTCTTT. Using reference TRBV2 and TRBJ1-1 for the parts outside the CDR3, the full variable domain is EPEVTQTPSHQVTQMGQEVILRCVPISNHLYFYWYRQILGQKVEFLVSFYNNEISEKSEIFDDQFSVERPDGSNFTLKIRSTKLEDSAMYFCASIGLTGFSNTEAFFGQGTRLTVV.

V gene TRBV7-2 combines with J gene TRBJ1-3, with D possibly TRBD1 on 5 matching bases. The CDR3 has 16 amino acids. V was cut by 1 base and J by 0 bases, with 10 bases left in between. The germline CDR1 and CDR2 sequences are SGHTA and FQGNSA. CDR3 sequence reads: CASSLGQPRSGNTIYF. The CDR3 nucleotides are TGTGCCAGCAGCTTAGGACAGCCTCGCTCTGGAAACACCATATATTTT.

J is TRBJ1-6 and V is TRBV6-6, with D perhaps matching TRBD1 (5 bases). CDR1 is MNHNY, CDR2 SVGAGI, per germline (reference sequence). This CDR3 has 15 amino acids. The ends were cut back, 0 bases at V and 9 bases at J, with 12 bases in the middle. This CDR3 reads CASSYSQGRASPLHF. In DNA, the CDR3 is TGTGCCAGCAGTTACTCTCAGGGTAGGGCTTCACCCCTCCACTTT.

The V gene is TRBV7-3, the J gene TRBJ1-2; TRBD1 matches at 7 bases. In germline, CDR1 is SGHTA, CDR2 FQGTGA. This CDR3 has 13 residues. Trimming cost V 0 bases and J 10 bases; bases outside gene matches: 5. The CDR3 sequence: CASSLTGTEPYTF. The DNA of the CDR3 is TGTGCCAGCAGCTTAACAGGGACAGAGCCCTACACCTTC.

This chain uses TRBV28 with TRBJ1-5; tentatively, D is TRBD1 (5 bases). This CDR3 is 12 amino acids long. Germline V gene sequence: CDR1 MDHEN, CDR2 SYDVKM. Trimming cost V 2 bases and J 10 bases, with 9 bases left between them. The CDR3 nucleotides are TGTGCCAGCAGTTTACAGGGAAGACCCCAGCATTTT. Its translation: CASSLQGRPQHF.

In its sample, this clone was seen once. This chain uses TRBV7-9 with TRBJ1-2; tentatively, D is TRBD1 (5 bases). Germline V lookup: CDR1 SEHNR, CDR2 FQNEAQ (reference sequence). The CDR3 length is 15 residues. Between the trimmed V and J ends, which lost 1 base and 3 bases, there was a span of 12 bases. The CDR3 loop reads CASSLERGSHYGYTF. CDR3 bases: TGTGCCAGCAGCTTAGAGCGGGGGAGTCACTATGGCTACACCTTC.